The rows below give T cell receptor beta chains drawn from one sample of a study of blood T cell repertoires in COVID-19. Generated by immunoSEQ multiplex PCR, the TCRdb table keeps only in-frame clones and is missing some. This sample has about 120,000 clones, with less than 95% found just once. The sequencing input was peripheral blood. Every receptor here comes from a human donor with active COVID-19. The donor label of this sample is uncertain. CDR3s include the opening cysteine and the closing phenylalanine or tryptophan. D genes are given only for firm matches. The size of a clone is reported for some rows only, either as once, few or many, or as a class for expanded clones.

once	-	TRBJ1-5	TRBV9	TGTGCCAGCAGCGTCCGACTCTGGGGGGTGAATCAGCCCCAGCATTTT	CASSVRLWGVNQPQHF
-	TRBD1	TRBJ2-5	TRBV15	TGTGCCACCAGCTCCTGGACAGGGCAAGAGACCCAGTACTTC	CATSSWTGQETQYF
-	-	TRBJ2-5	TRBV6-6	TGTGCCAGCGCCTTAAACAGCCAAGAGACCCAGTACTTC	CASALNSQETQYF
-	TRBD2	TRBJ2-5	TRBV7-8	TGTGCCAGCAGCTTAGGTTCCGGGACTAAAAAAGAGACCCAGTACTTC	CASSLGSGTKKETQYF
-	-	TRBJ2-7	TRBV12-3/TRBV12-4	TGTGCCAGCAGTTTAGGGGCTGACTACGAGCAGTACTTC	CASSLGADYEQYF
-	-	TRBJ1-4	TRBV27	TGTGCCAGCAGTCTGACAGCAACTAATGAAAAACTGTTTTTT	CASSLTATNEKLFF
-	-	TRBJ1-3	TRBV12-3/TRBV12-4	TGTGCCAGCAGTTGGGGGGCTGGAAACACCATATATTTT	CASSWGAGNTIYF
-	-	TRBJ2-7	TRBV7-2	TGTGCCAGCAGCTGGTACGGCTCCTACGAGCAGTACTTC	CASSWYGSYEQYF
few	-	TRBJ2-1	TRBV25-1	TGTGCCAGCAGTGAGTATAGCTCCTACAATGAGCAGTTCTTC	CASSEYSSYNEQFF
-	-	TRBJ1-6	TRBV4-3	TGCGCCAGCAGCCAAGAGGTACAGGTTTCCTATAATTCACCCCTCCACTTT	CASSQEVQVSYNSPLHF
-	TRBD2	TRBJ2-5	TRBV5-1	TGCGCCAGCAGACTAGCGGGCTTCCAAGAGACCCAGTACTTC	CASRLAGFQETQYF
-	TRBD1	TRBJ1-6	TRBV9	TGTGCCAGCAGCGGGGGGACAGGGGGAAATTCACCCCTCCACTTT	CASSGGTGGNSPLHF
once	TRBD2	TRBJ2-1	TRBV30	TGTGCCTGCACTAGCGGGGGGGCACTAATCTACAATGAGCAGTTCTTC	CACTSGGALIYNEQFF
-	-	TRBJ1-2	TRBV9	TGTGCCAGCAGCGTAGGTTACGGGGTACGCGGCTACACCTTC	CASSVGYGVRGYTF
-	-	TRBJ2-1	TRBV5-1	TGCGCCAGCACGCCTTTGTCGGTCCTGCAGGACAATGAGCAGTTCTTC	CASTPLSVLQDNEQFF
-	-	TRBJ1-2	TRBV4-3	TGCGCCAGCAGCCAAGCCCTCCCCAGGCTAACTAACTATGGCTACACCTTC	CASSQALPRLTNYGYTF
-	TRBD2	TRBJ2-3	TRBV3-1/TRBV3-2	TGTGCCAGCAGCCAAGTGAAAGAACTAGCGGGGGACACAGATACGCAGTATTTT	CASSQVKELAGDTDTQYF
many	TRBD2	TRBJ2-1	TRBV9	TGTGCCAGCAGCGGTAGCGGGGGGATCGGCTATGAGCAGTTCTTC	CASSGSGGIGYEQFF
-	-	TRBJ1-6	TRBV9	TGTGCCAGCAGCGAGACTACGGGCTCCTATAATTCACCCCTCCACTTT	CASSETTGSYNSPLHF
-	-	TRBJ1-1	TRBV7-8	TGTGCCAGCAGCTTAGGTGGTGGGGAGGCTTTCTTT	CASSLGGGEAFF
-	TRBD1	TRBJ2-1	TRBV5-6	TGTGCCAGCAGCGGAACAGGGGTCAATGAGCAGTTCTTC	CASSGTGVNEQFF
-	TRBD1	TRBJ1-2	TRBV7-9	TGTGCCAGCAGCTCAGACAGGGCTGTAGGTGGCTACACCTTC	CASSSDRAVGGYTF
-	-	TRBJ1-1	TRBV18	TGTGCCAGCTCACCCCATTCGTTGGGCGGGACGAACACTGAAGCTTTCTTT	CASSPHSLGGTNTEAFF
-	-	TRBJ2-1	TRBV4-3	TGCGCCAGCAGCCAAGAAGATTTTTGGCAGGGTCGTAATGAGCAGTTCTTC	CASSQEDFWQGRNEQFF
-	TRBD2	TRBJ2-1	TRBV9	TGTGCCAGCAGCGTAGGGACTAGCGGCTACAATGAGCAGTTCTTC	CASSVGTSGYNEQFF
-	-	TRBJ2-5	TRBV6-6	TGTGCCAGCAGTCCTCTAGGAGAGACCCAGTACTTC	CASSPLGETQYF
-	TRBD1	TRBJ1-1	TRBV19	TGTGCCAGTAGGACCCCGGGACAGGGATTGAACACTGAAGCTTTCTTT	CASRTPGQGLNTEAFF
-	-	TRBJ1-5	TRBV27	TGTGCCACCCCGGGGGGTACGAGCAATCAGCCCCAGCATTTT	CATPGGTSNQPQHF
-	-	TRBJ1-4	TRBV28	TGTGCCAGCAGCCAAGGGGGAATTAATGAAAAACTGTTTTTT	CASSQGGINEKLFF
-	TRBD1	TRBJ2-7	TRBV9	TGTGCCAGCAAAGAGCAGGGGGCCCACGAGCAGTACTTC	CASKEQGAHEQYF
-	TRBD2	TRBJ2-1	TRBV5-4	TGTGCCAGCAGCTCCCTAGCGGGATCGATCAATGAGCAGTTCTTC	CASSSLAGSINEQFF
-	-	TRBJ1-5	TRBV12-3/TRBV12-4	TGTGCCAGCACTCCGGGACAAAATCAGCCCCAGCATTTT	CASTPGQNQPQHF
-	-	TRBJ2-2	TRBV19	TGTGCCAGTAGTTCCGGCAGGGGATTTACCGGGGAGCTGTTTTTT	CASSSGRGFTGELFF
-	-	TRBJ1-6	TRBV2	TGTGCCACACAGGGTGTAGCGAATTCACCCCTCCACTTT	CATQGVANSPLHF
-	-	TRBJ1-4	TRBV12-3/TRBV12-4	TGTGCCAGCAGTGCGACGGGAGGGGAACTGTTTTTT	CASSATGGELFF
-	TRBD1	TRBJ1-5	TRBV3-1/TRBV3-2	TGTGCCAGCAGCCGGGAACAGGGGAGAGCCAGTCAGCCCCAGCATTTT	CASSREQGRASQPQHF
-	TRBD1	TRBJ1-4	TRBV7-2	TGTGCCAGCAGCTTCTCCAGGGGGACTAATGAAAAACTGTTTTTT	CASSFSRGTNEKLFF